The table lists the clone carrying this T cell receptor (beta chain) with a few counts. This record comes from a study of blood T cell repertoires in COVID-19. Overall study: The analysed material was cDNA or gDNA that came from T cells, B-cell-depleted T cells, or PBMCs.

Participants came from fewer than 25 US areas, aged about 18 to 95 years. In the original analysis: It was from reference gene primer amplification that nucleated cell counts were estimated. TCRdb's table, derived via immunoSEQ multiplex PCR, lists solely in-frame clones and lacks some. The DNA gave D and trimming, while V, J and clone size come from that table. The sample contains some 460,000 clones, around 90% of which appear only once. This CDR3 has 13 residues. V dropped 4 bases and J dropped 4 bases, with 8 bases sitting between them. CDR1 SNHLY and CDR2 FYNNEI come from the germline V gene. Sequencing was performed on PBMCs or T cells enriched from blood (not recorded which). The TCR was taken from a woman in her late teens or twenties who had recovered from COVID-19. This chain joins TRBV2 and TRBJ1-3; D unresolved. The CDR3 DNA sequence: TGTGCCAGCAGTGGCCGGGAAGGAAACACCATATATTTT. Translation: CASSGREGNTIYF.